A single sample gave rise to the 7 T cell receptor beta chains below, sequenced in a study of T cells after yellow fever vaccination. TCRdb itself ran the 5' RACE reads through MiXCR, one entry per CDR3 protein. The table includes some 350,000 distinct CDR3 sequences, about 4% detected once. Here the sequenced sample was PBMCs, taken 5 days after the yellow fever booster vaccination. The receptors come from a man aged 18 to 29 who received the YFV17D yellow fever vaccine.

A few counts support this clonotype. This chain connects TRBV7-2 to TRBJ2-7; 8 nucleotides align to TRBD2. The CDR3 loop spans 18 amino acids. CDR1 and CDR2 (germline): SGHTA, FQGNSA. Unmatched junction bases numbered 14, after V lost 3 bases and J lost 1 base. As DNA, the CDR3 is TGTGCCAGCAGCTTTGGTCCCGCGGGGCGGGGGGCTTCCTACGAGCAGTACTTC. It yields the protein CASSFGPAGRGASYEQYF.

The chain links TRBV12-3 or TRBV12-4 to TRBJ1-4, with 7 bases identical to TRBD1. V was pared by 6 bases and J by 5 bases, with 6 bases of the junction left unmatched. The CDR3 runs to 14 residues. The CDR3 here is CASRTGQTNEKLFF. Written as DNA, the CDR3 is TGTGCCAGCAGGACAGGGCAGACAAATGAAAAACTGTTTTTT.

This clonotype showed up just a few times. The chain recombines TRBV6-6 with TRBJ2-7; TRBD1 aligns across 9 bases. V dropped 2 bases and J dropped 4; count of bases not matched to a gene: 6. CDR1 is MNHNY, CDR2 SVGAGI, per germline (reference sequence). This CDR3 is 15 amino acids long. The DNA for the CDR3 is TGTGCCAGCAGTTACAAGGGACAGGGCATATACGAGCAGTACTTC. Protein sequence: CASSYKGQGIYEQYF.

This clonotype came up a few times. The rearrangement joins TRBV12-3 or TRBV12-4 to TRBJ2-7; TRBD2 matches 10 bases. The length of the CDR3 is 16 residues. After removal of 6 bases from V and 2 bases from J, the junction contained 10 bases not matched to a gene. The CDR3 is CASSSSGGRGAYEQYF. Written as DNA, the CDR3 is TGTGCCAGCAGCTCTAGCGGGGGACGGGGAGCCTACGAGCAGTACTTC.

The chain couples TRBV6-2 or TRBV6-3 to TRBJ1-6; D is unclear. Trimming left V 6 bases short and J 3 bases short, with 12 bases between. The CDR3 sequence is 15 residues long. The germline CDR1 and CDR2 sequences are MNHEY and SVGEGT. CDR3 DNA sequence: TGTGCCAGCAGCCGCCCCGCCGGCTATAATTCACCCCTCCACTTT. It yields the protein CASSRPAGYNSPLHF.

This clonotype was picked up a small number of times. V is TRBV5-5 and J is TRBJ2-1; TRBD1 might be the D (7 bases). Germline CDR1 is SGHKS and CDR2 is YYEKEE (reference sequence). The CDR3 is made up of 17 amino acids. Deletions cut 2 bases from V and 4 bases from J, with 19 bases between. The CDR3 DNA sequence: TGTGCCAGCAGCTTAGTAGGAGGGACAGAACCTTACAATGAGCAGTTCTTC. This sequence encodes CASSLVGGTEPYNEQFF. Drawing the rest from reference TRBV5-5 and TRBJ2-1, the complete variable domain is DAGVTQSPTHLIKTRGQQVTLRCSPISGHKSVSWYQQVLGQGPQFIFQYYEKEERGRGNFPDRFSARQFPNYSSELNVNALLLGDSALYLCASSLVGGTEPYNEQFFGPGTRLTVL.

The chain is built from TRBV5-6 and TRBJ2-1; TRBD1 might be the D (5 bases). Trimming took off 3 bases at V and 9 bases at J, with 10 bases between the two ends. The length of the CDR3 is 12 residues. Germline V gene sequence: CDR1 SGHDT, CDR2 YYEEEE. As DNA, the CDR3 is TGTGCCAGCAGCTATCAGACAGCTGAGCAGTTCTTC. Protein: CASSYQTAEQFF.